This TCR beta chain was identified during a study of graft-versus-host responses after intestinal transplantation. Study-level background: Grafts that recipients had were multivisceral, liver-intestinal, or isolated intestinal transplants. Study results and caveats: GvH clones were identified in recipient marrow, with some first appearing in ileum or blood. Declining HvG levels early post-transplant were linked to peak circulating GvH clone levels.

Intraepithelial and lamina propria lymphocytes were isolated from graft specimens. From germline, CDR1 is MGHRA and CDR2 YSYEKL. V was shortened by 4 bases and J by 5 bases, with 18 bases between the two germline ends. CDR3 length: 15 residues. Clones were sequenced by immunoSEQ multiplex PCR, and TCRdb holds only the in-frame ones, with some missing. The table has around 30,000 clones, 80% seen once. Notes on this clone: Its antigen is undetermined.

This specimen consisted of ileum tissue, obtained 98 days after intestinal transplantation. The chain joins TRBV4-1 to TRBJ2-7; TRBD1 is a possible D gene (6 bases). The origin of this receptor is a human patient who received an intestinal transplant, so some T cells may come from the graft donor. The CDR3 is CASSPLLQGSDEQYF. The CDR3 DNA sequence: TGCGCCAGCAGCCCCCTACTGCAGGGGAGTGACGAGCAGTACTTC.